This T cell receptor (beta chain) was sequenced during a study of blood T cells in healthy people across ages. This clonotype was detected many times. V lost 5 bases, J lost 4 bases, and 15 bases lay in between. This CDR3 contains 15 residues. Germline CDR1 MGHRA, CDR2 YSYEKL. Alongside a J-beta primer mix, a sample-barcoded 5' primer served in a second PCR lasting 7 to 11 cycles. TCRdb reprocessed the 5' RACE reads with MiXCR, giving one entry per CDR3 protein. The sample has over 450,000 distinct CDR3 sequences, around 24% seen once. The data were also submitted as part of a second study, on T cells of mothers and their children. From that paper: The donors comprised more than 5 children and their three healthy Caucasian mothers. Each child contributed approximately 2.9 million TCR beta CDR3 reads, while each mother contributed over 8.5 million. Thymic selection molds TCR recombination products alike in related and unrelated pairs.

This TCR was recovered from a boy younger than 18 in good health. Sequencing was carried out using blood. The chain uses TRBV4-1 and TRBJ2-1, with D possibly TRBD1 on 6 matching bases. The CDR3 sequence is CASSVGQSAYNEQFF. CDR3 DNA sequence: TGCGCCAGCAGCGTCGGACAGAGTGCGTACAATGAGCAGTTCTTC.